This T cell receptor beta chain was sequenced during a study of response to subunit inactivated influenza vaccine. Per germline, CDR1 SGHTA and CDR2 FQGNSA. V lost 5 bases to trimming and J lost 5 bases, with 10 bases between them. This CDR3 region has 13 residues. This clonotype occurred a few times. TCRdb re-called the RT-PCR reads with MiXCR, one entry per CDR3 protein. This repertoire shows some 500,000 distinct CDR3 sequences, 13% found once; its top ten account for less than 15%. The sample was PBMCs from blood, taken roughly 46 days after vaccination. This sequence joins TRBV7-2 and TRBJ2-4; D remains unclear. This receptor was identified in a man aged 45-60 years who received an inactivated influenza vaccine. CDR3 DNA sequence: TGTGCCAGCAGCCCCCCCTCACAAAACATTCAGTACTTC. Amino acid sequence: CASSPPSQNIQYF.